This T cell receptor (beta chain) came from a study of cytomegalovirus exposure and HLA in healthy donors. Study results and limitations: It emerged from a later analysis that several of the most significant clusters appeared to be linked to common viral pathogens. Upon later analysis, TCR association rates were observed to vary by HLA locus, being highest for DRB1 and lowest for HLA-C. Most TCR sequences were seen very rarely across donors, but some public TCRs occurred in many.

In the PCR, 60 Vbeta and 13 Jbeta primers were used. Generated by immunoSEQ multiplex PCR, the TCRdb table keeps only in-frame clones and is missing some. The sample holds about 200,000 clones, approximately 70% seen once. Details on this clone: Its antigen is unidentified.

J lost 3 bases, V lost 8 bases, and 5 bases had no gene match. CDR1 is MNHEY and CDR2 is SVGAGI in the germline V gene. The CDR3 covers 13 residues. The sequence derives from a man in his forties or fifties in good health and CMV-seropositive. The sequencing sample was made of PBMCs. The chain is built from TRBV6-5 and TRBJ2-7, with 9 nucleotides matching TRBD1. DNA for the CDR3: TGTGCCAGCTCGACAGGGGGTTACTACGAGCAGTACTTC. Encoded protein: CASSTGGYYEQYF.